The 8 T cell receptor beta chains below all came from one sample that was sequenced in a study of glioma-infiltrating T cells after dendritic cell vaccination. TCRdb keeps only in-frame clones here, not all; method: immunoSEQ multiplex PCR. The data contain 95,000 to 110,000 clones, roughly 80% of them singletons. The material was blood, obtained before dendritic cell vaccination. Every receptor here comes from a human donor with glioblastoma.

A few counts support this clone. The chain is built from TRBV25-1 and TRBJ2-7; tentatively, D is TRBD2 (7 bases). The CDR3 runs to 15 residues. Trimming left V 4 bases short and J 4 bases short, with 17 bases between. The germline CDR1 and CDR2 sequences are MGHDK and SYGVNS. The CDR3 coding sequence is TGTGCCAGCAGTGGGCAAGGCGGGGGCCTTTACGAGCAGTACTTC. This encodes CASSGQGGGLYEQYF.

The chain has TRBV6-1 and TRBJ1-1, with D maybe TRBD1 (5 bases). V lost 3 bases to trimming and J lost 3 bases, with 8 bases between them. CDR1 and CDR2 (germline): MNHNS, SASEGT. There are 13 residues in the CDR3. The CDR3 spells CASSEGRDTEAFF. For the CDR3, the DNA is TGTGCCAGCAGTGAGGGCAGGGACACTGAAGCTTTCTTT.

The rearrangement links TRBV4-3 to TRBJ1-2; 9 nucleotides line up with TRBD1. Germline-derived CDR1 and CDR2 are LGHNA and YSLEER. The ends lost 2 bases at V and 5 bases at J; junction bases unmatched: 3. The CDR3 has 14 amino acids. CDR3 sequence (DNA): TGCGCCAGCAGCCAAATAGGACAGGGGTATGGCTACACCTTC. Translating it yields CASSQIGQGYGYTF.

The gene calls are TRBV5-4 and TRBJ2-1, with 16 bases matching TRBD2. The germline gives CDR1 SGHNT, CDR2 YYREEE (reference sequence). Trimming took 0 bases from V and 1 from J; bases not matched to a gene: 4. The length of the CDR3 is 19 residues. The DNA for the CDR3 is TGTGCCAGCAGCTTGGGGCCGGGACTAGCGGGGGGGTCCTACAATGAGCAGTTCTTC. It is translated as CASSLGPGLAGGSYNEQFF.

This clone has only a few counts. This sequence joins TRBV5-6 and TRBJ2-7; the match to TRBD2 covers 9 bases. The germline V gene encodes CDR1 SGHDT and CDR2 YYEEEE. Trimming took 0 bases from V and 0 from J; bases not matched to a gene: 4. The CDR3 has 16 residues. The CDR3 DNA reads as TGTGCCAGCAGCTTGGGGTTAGCGGGGGCCTCCTACGAGCAGTACTTC. This codes for CASSLGLAGASYEQYF.

The gene calls are TRBV27 and TRBJ2-3; tentatively, D is TRBD2 (5 bases). Trimming shortened V by 4 bases and J by 4 bases, and 9 bases separated the two germline ends. The V gene's germline CDR1 is MNHEY and CDR2 SMNVEV (reference sequence). This CDR3 is 13 amino acids long. The CDR3 loop is CASSSTRADTQYF. The DNA for the CDR3 is TGTGCCAGCAGTTCTACGCGGGCAGATACGCAGTATTTT.

This chain links TRBV7-8 with TRBJ2-5; D gene uncertain. Germline V gene data show CDR1 as SGHVS and CDR2 as FQNEAQ. The CDR3 covers 12 residues. Trimming pared 2 bases from V and 3 bases from J, leaving 4 bases between. CDR3 in amino acids: CASSLREETQYF. Here the CDR3 DNA reads TGTGCCAGCAGCTTACGGGAAGAGACCCAGTACTTC.

The genes are TRBV7-3 and TRBJ2-1, with 8 bases lining up with TRBD1. With V trimmed by 2 bases and J by 2 bases, 2 bases remained unmatched. The CDR3 spans 15 residues. Germline V gene lookup returns CDR1 SGHTA and CDR2 FQGTGA. CDR3 in amino acids: CASSLQGQAYNEQFF. The CDR3 DNA reads TGTGCCAGCAGCTTACAGGGACAGGCCTACAATGAGCAGTTCTTC.